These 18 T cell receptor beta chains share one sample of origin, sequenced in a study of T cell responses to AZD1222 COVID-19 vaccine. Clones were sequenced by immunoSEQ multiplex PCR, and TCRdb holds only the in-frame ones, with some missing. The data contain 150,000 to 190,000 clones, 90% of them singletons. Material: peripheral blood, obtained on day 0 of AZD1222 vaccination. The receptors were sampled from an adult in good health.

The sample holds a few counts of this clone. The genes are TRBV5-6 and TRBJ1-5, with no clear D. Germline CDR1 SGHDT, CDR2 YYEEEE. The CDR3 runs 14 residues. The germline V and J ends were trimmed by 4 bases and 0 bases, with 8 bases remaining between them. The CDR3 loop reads CASSGQNSNQPQHF. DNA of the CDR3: TGTGCCAGCAGCGGGCAGAATAGCAATCAGCCCCAGCATTTT.

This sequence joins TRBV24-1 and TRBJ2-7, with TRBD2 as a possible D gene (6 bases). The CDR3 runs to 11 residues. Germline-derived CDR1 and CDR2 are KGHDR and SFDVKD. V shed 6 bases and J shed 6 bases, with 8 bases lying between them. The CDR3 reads CATSFSGEQYF. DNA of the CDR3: TGTGCCACCAGTTTTAGCGGCGAGCAGTACTTC.

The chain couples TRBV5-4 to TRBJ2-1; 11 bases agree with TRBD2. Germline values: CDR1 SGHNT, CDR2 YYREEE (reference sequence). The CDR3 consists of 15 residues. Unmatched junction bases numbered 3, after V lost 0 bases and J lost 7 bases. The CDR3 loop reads CASSLGLAGGNEQFF. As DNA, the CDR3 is TGTGCCAGCAGCTTGGGGTTAGCGGGAGGGAATGAGCAGTTCTTC.

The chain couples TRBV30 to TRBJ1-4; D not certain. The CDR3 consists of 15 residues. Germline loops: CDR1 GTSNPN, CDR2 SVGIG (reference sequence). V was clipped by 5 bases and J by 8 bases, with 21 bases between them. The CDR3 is CAWSEMDPWNEKLFF. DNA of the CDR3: TGTGCCTGGTCAGAAATGGACCCATGGAACGAAAAACTGTTTTTT.

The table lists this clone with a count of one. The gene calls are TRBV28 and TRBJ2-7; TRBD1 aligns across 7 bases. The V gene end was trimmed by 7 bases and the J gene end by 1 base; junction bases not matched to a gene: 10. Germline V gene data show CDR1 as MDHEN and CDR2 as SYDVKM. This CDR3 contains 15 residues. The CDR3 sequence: CASNQQGRGSYEQYF. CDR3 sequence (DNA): TGTGCCAGCAATCAACAGGGGAGAGGGTCCTACGAGCAGTACTTC.

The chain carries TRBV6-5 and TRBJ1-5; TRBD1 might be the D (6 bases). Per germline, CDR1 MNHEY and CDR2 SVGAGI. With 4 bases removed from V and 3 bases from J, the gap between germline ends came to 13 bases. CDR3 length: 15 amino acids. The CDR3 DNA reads TGTGCCAGCAGTTCATTACAGGGAGCCAATCAGCCCCAGCATTTT. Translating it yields CASSSLQGANQPQHF.

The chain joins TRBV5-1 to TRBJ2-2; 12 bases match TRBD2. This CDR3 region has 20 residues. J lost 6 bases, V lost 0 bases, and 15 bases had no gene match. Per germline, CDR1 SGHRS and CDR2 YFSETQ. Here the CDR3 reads CASSLAQYSRLAGAAGELFF. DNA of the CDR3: TGCGCCAGCAGCTTGGCACAATACTCCCGACTAGCGGGAGCCGCCGGGGAGCTGTTTTTT. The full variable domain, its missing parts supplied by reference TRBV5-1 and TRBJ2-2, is KAGVTQTPRYLIKTRGQQVTLSCSPISGHRSVSWYQQTPGQGLQFLFEYFSETQRNKGNFPGRFSGRQFSNSRSEMNVSTLELGDSALYLCASSLAQYSRLAGAAGELFFGEGSRLTVL.

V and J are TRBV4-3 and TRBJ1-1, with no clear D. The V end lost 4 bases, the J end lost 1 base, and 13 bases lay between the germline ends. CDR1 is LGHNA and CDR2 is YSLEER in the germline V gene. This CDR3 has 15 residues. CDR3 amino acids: CASSPDDGSNTEAFF. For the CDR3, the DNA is TGCGCCAGCAGCCCCGATGACGGATCGAACACTGAAGCTTTCTTT.

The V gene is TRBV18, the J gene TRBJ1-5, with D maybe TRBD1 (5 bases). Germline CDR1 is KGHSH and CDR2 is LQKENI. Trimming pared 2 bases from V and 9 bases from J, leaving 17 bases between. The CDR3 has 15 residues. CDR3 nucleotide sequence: TGTGCCAGCTCACCAGCAGGGTCGGCCACTCCGCCCCAGCATTTT. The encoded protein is CASSPAGSATPPQHF.

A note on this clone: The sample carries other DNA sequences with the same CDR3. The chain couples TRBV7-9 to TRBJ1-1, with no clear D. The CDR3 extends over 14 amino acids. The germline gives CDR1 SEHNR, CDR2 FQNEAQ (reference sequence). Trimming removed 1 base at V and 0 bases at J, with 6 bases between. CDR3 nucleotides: TGTGCCAGCAGCTTAGGCGGCATGAACACTGAAGCTTTCTTT. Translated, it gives CASSLGGMNTEAFF.

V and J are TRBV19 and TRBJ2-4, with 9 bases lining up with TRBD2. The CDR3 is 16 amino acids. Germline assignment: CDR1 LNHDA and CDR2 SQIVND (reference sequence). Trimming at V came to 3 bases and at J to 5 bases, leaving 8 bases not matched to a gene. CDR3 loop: CASSMVATSGENIQYF. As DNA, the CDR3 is TGTGCCAGTAGTATGGTCGCGACTAGCGGCGAAAACATTCAGTACTTC.

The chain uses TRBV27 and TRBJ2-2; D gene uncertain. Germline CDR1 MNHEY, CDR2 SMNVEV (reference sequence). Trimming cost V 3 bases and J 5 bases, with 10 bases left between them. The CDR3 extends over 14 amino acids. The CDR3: CASSFTILTGELFF. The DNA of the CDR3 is TGTGCCAGCAGTTTCACCATATTAACCGGGGAGCTGTTTTTT.

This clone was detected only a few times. The CDR3 DNA sequence: TGTGCCAGCAGTCCCGATTCAAGGGGTAGCGGGTTCTCCTACAATGAGCAGTTCTTC. It yields the protein CASSPDSRGSGFSYNEQFF. The chain is built from TRBV28 and TRBJ2-1; 7 nucleotides match TRBD2. With V trimmed by 5 bases and J by 0 bases, 16 bases remained unmatched. There are 19 residues in the CDR3. CDR1 and CDR2 from the germline V gene are MDHEN and SYDVKM.

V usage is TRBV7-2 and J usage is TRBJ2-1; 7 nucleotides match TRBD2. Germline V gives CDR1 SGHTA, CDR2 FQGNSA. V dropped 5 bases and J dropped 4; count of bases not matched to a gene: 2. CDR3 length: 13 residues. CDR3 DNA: TGTGCCAGCAGCGAACTAGCGTACAATGAGCAGTTCTTC. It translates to CASSELAYNEQFF.

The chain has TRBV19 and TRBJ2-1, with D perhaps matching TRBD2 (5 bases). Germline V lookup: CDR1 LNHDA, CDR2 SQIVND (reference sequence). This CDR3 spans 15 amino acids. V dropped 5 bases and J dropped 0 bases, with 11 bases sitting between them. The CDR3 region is CASSFLASSYNEQFF. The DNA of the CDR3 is TGTGCCAGTAGTTTTTTAGCGAGCTCCTACAATGAGCAGTTCTTC.

CDR3 in amino acids: CASSLWTTHTEAFF. CDR3 DNA: TGTGCCAGCAGTTTATGGACCACACACACTGAAGCTTTCTTT. V usage is TRBV28 and J usage is TRBJ1-1; D is uncertain. The V and J ends lost 0 bases and 3 bases respectively, with 8 bases between them. This CDR3 has 14 residues. The germline V gene has CDR1 MDHEN and CDR2 SYDVKM.

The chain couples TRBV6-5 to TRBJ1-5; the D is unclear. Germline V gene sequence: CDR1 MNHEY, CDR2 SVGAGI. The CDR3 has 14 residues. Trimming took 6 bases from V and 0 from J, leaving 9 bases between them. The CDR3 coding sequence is TGTGCCAGCAGGCCGGGATATAGCAATCAGCCCCAGCATTTT. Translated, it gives CASRPGYSNQPQHF.

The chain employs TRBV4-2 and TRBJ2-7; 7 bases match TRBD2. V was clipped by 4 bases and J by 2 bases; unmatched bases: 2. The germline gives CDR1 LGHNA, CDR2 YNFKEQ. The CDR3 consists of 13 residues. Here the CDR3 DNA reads TGTGCCAGCAGCCGGGCGGGAGCCTACGAGCAGTACTTC. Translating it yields CASSRAGAYEQYF.